This section outlines one TCR beta chain sequence together with its context. As processed by the authors: Cell counts per sample came from amplifying reference gene primers. Sequenced by immunoSEQ multiplex PCR; TCRdb stores in-frame clones only, minus some. V, J and clone size were drawn from that table, and D and trimming were deduced from the DNA. The sample carries about 64,000 clones, approximately 92% recorded once. J lost 4 bases, V lost 5 bases, and 11 bases had no gene match. CDR3 size: 16 residues. Germline values: CDR1 LNHDA, CDR2 SQIVND (reference sequence). The data stem from a study of blood T cell repertoires in COVID-19. Across the whole study: Samples of COVID-19 (acute and convalescent) were obtained from the United States, Italy and Spain.

The receptor was isolated from a woman older than 75 with active COVID-19. The chain combines TRBV19 with TRBJ1-5; TRBD1 aligns across 7 bases. The sequencing sample was made of peripheral blood. The CDR3: CASSASPQGENQPQHF. CDR3 coding DNA: TGTGCCAGTAGTGCAAGTCCTCAGGGGGAAAATCAGCCCCAGCATTTT.